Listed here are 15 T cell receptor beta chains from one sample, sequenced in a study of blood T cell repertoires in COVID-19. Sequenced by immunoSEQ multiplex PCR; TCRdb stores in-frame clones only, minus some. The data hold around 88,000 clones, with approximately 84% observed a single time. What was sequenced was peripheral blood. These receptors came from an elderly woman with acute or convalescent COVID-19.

The CDR3 DNA follows: TGTGCCAGCAGCCTAGGCGATGAGCAGTTCTTC. This sequence encodes CASSLGDEQFF. The chain recombines TRBV7-9 with TRBJ2-1; no clear D. The CDR3 has 11 amino acids. The V and J ends lost 5 bases and 8 bases respectively, with 7 bases between them. Germline CDR1 reads SEHNR; CDR2 reads FQNEAQ (reference sequence). Full variable domain (remainder filled in from reference TRBV7-9 and TRBJ2-1): DTGVSQNPRHKITKRGQNVTFRCDPISEHNRLYWYRQTLGQGPEFLTYFQNEAQLEKSRLLSDRFSAERPKGSFSTLEIQRTEQGDSAMYLCASSLGDEQFFGPGTRLTVL.

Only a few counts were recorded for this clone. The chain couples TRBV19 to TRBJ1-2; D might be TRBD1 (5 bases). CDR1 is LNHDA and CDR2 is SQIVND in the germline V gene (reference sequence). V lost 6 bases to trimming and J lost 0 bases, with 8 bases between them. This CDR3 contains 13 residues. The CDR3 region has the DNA TGTGCCAGTAGCGAACAGGCTAACTATGGCTACACCTTC. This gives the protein CASSEQANYGYTF.

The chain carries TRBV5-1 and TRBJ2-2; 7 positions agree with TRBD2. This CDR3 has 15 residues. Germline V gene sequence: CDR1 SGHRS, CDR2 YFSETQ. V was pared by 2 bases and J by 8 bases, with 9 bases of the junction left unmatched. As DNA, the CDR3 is TGCGCCAGCAGCTTTTCGAGCGGGACGAGGGGGGAGCTGTTTTTT. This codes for CASSFSSGTRGELFF.

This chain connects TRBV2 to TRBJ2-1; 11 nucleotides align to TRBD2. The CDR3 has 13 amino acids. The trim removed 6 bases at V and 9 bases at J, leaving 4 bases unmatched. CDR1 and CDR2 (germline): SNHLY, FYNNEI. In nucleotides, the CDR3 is TGTGCCAGCAGCACAGGGACTAGCGGTGAGCAGTTCTTC. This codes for CASSTGTSGEQFF.

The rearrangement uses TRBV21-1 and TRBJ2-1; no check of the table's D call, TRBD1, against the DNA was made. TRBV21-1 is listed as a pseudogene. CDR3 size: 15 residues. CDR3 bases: TGTGCCAGCATACTAACGGGACAGGGGAAGAATGAGCAGTTCTTC. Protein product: CASILTGQGKNEQFF.

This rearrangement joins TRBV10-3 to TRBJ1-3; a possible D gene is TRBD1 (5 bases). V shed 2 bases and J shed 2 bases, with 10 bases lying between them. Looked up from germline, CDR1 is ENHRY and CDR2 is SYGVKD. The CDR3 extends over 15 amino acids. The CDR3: CAISEQGVPGNTIYF. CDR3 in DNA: TGTGCCATCAGTGAGCAGGGTGTTCCTGGAAACACCATATATTTT.

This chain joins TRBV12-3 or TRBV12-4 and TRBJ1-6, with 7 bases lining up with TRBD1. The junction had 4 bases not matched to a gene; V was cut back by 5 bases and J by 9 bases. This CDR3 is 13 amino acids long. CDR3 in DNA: TGTGCCAGCAGTGCGGGACAGACTTCACCCCTCCACTTT. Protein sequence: CASSAGQTSPLHF.

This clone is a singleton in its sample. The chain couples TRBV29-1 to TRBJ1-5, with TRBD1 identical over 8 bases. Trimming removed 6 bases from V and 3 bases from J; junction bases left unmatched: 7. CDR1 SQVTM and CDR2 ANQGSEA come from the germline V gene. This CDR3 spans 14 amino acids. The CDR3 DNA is TGCAGCGTCTCCGGGACAGGAATCAATCAGCCCCAGCATTTT. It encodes CSVSGTGINQPQHF.

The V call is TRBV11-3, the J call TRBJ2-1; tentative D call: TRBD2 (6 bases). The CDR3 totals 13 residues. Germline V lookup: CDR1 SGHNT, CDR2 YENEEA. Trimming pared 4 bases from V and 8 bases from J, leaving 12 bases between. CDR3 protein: CASSSPTGDEQFF. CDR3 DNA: TGTGCCAGCAGCTCCCCCACGGGGGATGAGCAGTTCTTC.

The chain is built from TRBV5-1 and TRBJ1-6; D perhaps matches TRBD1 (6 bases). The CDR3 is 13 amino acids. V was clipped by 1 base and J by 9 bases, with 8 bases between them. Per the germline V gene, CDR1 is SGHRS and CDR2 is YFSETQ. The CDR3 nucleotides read TGCGCCAGCAGCTTGACAGGGTTTTCACCCCTCCACTTT. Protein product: CASSLTGFSPLHF.

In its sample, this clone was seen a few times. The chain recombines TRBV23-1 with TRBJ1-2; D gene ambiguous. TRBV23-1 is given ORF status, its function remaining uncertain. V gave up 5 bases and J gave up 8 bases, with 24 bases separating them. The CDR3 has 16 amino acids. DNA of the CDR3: TGCGCCAGCAGTTCGTTCGGCCCATCCTACCGGGAAGGCTACACCTTC. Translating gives CASSSFGPSYREGYTF.

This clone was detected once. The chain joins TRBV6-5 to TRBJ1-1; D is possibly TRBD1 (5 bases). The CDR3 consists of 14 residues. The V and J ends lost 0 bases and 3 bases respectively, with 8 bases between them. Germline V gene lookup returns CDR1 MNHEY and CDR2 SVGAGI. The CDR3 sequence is CASSYSTRDTEAFF. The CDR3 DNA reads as TGTGCCAGCAGTTACTCGACCAGGGACACTGAAGCTTTCTTT.

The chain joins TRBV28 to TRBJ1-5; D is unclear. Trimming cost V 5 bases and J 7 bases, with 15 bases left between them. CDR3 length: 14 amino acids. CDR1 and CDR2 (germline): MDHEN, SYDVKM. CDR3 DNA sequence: TGTGCCAGCAGTCCCCGACGTTCGGGGCAGCCCCAGCATTTT. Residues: CASSPRRSGQPQHF.

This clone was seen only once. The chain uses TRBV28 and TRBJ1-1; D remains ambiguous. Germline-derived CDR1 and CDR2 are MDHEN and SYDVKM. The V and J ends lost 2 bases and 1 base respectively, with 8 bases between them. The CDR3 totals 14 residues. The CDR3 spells CASSLGSRNTEAFF. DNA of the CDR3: TGTGCCAGCAGTTTAGGTAGTAGGAACACTGAAGCTTTCTTT.

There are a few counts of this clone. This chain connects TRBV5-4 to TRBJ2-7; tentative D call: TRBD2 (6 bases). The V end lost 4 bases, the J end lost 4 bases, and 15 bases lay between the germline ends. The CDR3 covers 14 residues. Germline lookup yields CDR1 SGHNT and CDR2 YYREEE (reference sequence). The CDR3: CASSHPGTSYEQYF. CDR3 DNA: TGTGCCAGCAGCCACCCCGGGACTTCATACGAGCAGTACTTC.